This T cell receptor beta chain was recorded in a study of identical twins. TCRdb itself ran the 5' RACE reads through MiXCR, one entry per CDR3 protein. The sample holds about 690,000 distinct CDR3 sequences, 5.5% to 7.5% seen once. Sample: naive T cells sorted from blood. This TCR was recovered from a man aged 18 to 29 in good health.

DNA for the CDR3: TGTGCCACCGCCAACCCTGACTCCTACAATGAGCAGTTCTTC. This translates into CATANPDSYNEQFF. The chain couples TRBV10-3 to TRBJ2-1; no clear D gene. The CDR3 has 14 amino acids. The germline CDR1 and CDR2 sequences are ENHRY and SYGVKD. V shed 10 bases and J shed 0 bases, with 13 bases lying between them.